What follows is one T cell receptor beta chain and its context. The antigen is unknown. The record originates from a study of CD8 T cells in Susac syndrome. The CDR3 loop spans 16 amino acids. Unmatched junction bases numbered 9, after V lost 4 bases and J lost 3 bases. Germline CDR1 and CDR2: SGHDT and YYEEEE. Peripheral blood CD8+ and CD4+ T cells were profiled by TCR beta sequencing. Reverse transcription of roughly 0.5 to 1 ug RNA used random hexamers. TCR beta CDR3 was amplified by immunoSEQ multiplex PCR. This amplification extended across 54 Vbeta and 13 Jbeta segments. From the immunoSEQ multiplex PCR reads, TCRdb called clonotypes with MiXCR, one entry per CDR3 protein. There are over 150,000 distinct CDR3 sequences in the sample; just under 95% occur only once, and around 0.095% lies in the top ten. Whole-study results and caveats: Clonal expansion was absent from the CD4+ T cell repertoires in Susac syndrome.

The J gene is TRBJ2-3, the V gene TRBV5-6; 9 bases align to TRBD2. The source of this sequence is a human donor with Susac syndrome. The sequenced sample was CD4+ T cells from PBMCs. CDR3 loop: CASSALAGGPTDTQYF. CDR3 sequence (DNA): TGTGCCAGCAGCGCCTTGGCGGGAGGGCCGACAGATACGCAGTATTTT.